These 3 T cell receptor beta chains were all obtained from the same sample, sequenced in a study of PD-1 blockade in mismatch repair-deficient tumors. Measured with immunoSEQ multiplex PCR; TCRdb has only the in-frame clones, and not every one. The sample carries around 51,000 clones, roughly 80% recorded once. Sequencing used peripheral blood, obtained 20 weeks after starting pembrolizumab. The receptors were gathered from an adult with mismatch repair-deficient cancer.

The rearrangement links TRBV11-3 to TRBJ2-1; 8 positions agree with TRBD1. Germline V gene sequence: CDR1 SGHNT, CDR2 YENEEA. V was pared by 5 bases and J by 3 bases, with 3 bases of the junction left unmatched. The CDR3 loop spans 14 amino acids. This chain's CDR3 is CASSRDRSYNEQFF. CDR3 DNA sequence: TGTGCCAGCAGCAGGGACAGGAGCTACAATGAGCAGTTCTTC.

The rearrangement uses TRBV5-1 and TRBJ1-5; tentatively, D is TRBD1 (6 bases). CDR1 and CDR2 from the germline V gene are SGHRS and YFSETQ. Trimming took 0 bases from V and 3 from J, leaving 10 bases between them. The CDR3 extends over 15 amino acids. CDR3 bases: TGCGCCAGCAGCTTGGGGGGACAATTCAATCAGCCCCAGCATTTT. Its translation: CASSLGGQFNQPQHF.

The rearrangement joins TRBV4-2 to TRBJ2-1, with no clear D. V gave up 4 bases and J gave up 10 bases, with 17 bases separating them. This CDR3 is built from 14 residues. CDR1 and CDR2 (germline): LGHNA, YNFKEQ. The CDR3 bases are TGTGCCAGCAGCCCGGTCGGGTCACAATGGGAGCAGTTCTTC. It translates to CASSPVGSQWEQFF.